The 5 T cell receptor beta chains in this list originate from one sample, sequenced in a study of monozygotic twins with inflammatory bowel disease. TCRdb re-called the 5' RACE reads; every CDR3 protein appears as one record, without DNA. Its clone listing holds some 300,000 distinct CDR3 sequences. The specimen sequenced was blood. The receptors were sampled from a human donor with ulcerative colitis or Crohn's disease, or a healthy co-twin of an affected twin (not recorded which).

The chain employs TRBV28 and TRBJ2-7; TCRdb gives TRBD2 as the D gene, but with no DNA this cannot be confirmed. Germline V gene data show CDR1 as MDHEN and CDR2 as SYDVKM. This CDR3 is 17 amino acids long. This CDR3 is CASSLLGLAGSSYEQYF.

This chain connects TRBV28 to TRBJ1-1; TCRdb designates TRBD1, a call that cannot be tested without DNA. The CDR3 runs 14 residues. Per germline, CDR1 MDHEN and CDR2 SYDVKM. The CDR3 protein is CASSFLPSRGKAFF.

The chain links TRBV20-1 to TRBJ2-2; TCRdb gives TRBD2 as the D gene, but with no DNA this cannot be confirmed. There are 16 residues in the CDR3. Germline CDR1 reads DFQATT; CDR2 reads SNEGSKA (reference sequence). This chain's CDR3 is CSARPAGLSRTGELFF.

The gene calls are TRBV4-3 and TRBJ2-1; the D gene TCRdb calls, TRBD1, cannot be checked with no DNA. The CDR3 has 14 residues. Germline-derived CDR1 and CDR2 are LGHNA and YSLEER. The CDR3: CASSQVRGGIEQFF.

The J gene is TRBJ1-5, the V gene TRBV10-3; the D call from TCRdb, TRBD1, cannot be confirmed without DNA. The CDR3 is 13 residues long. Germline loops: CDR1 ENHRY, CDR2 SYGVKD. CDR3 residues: CAISPGDDQPQHF.